The clone carrying this T cell receptor (beta chain) showed up just once. This CDR3 region has 15 residues. Trimming removed 4 bases from V and 6 bases from J; junction bases left unmatched: 12. Germline CDR1 reads MNHEY; CDR2 reads SMNVEV (reference sequence). Here immunoSEQ multiplex PCR was the method, and the copy in TCRdb shows in-frame clones only, minus some. Of about 13,000 clones listed, over 60% are singletons. Described treatment: randomized to nivolumab then ipilimumab (arm A) or the reverse (arm B). From thawed PBMCs, live CD3+CD8+ cells negative for CD19 and CD56 were sorted. The data were obtained in a study of sequential checkpoint blockade in melanoma. Whole-study context: Patients were randomized 1:1 to nivolumab-then-ipilimumab or ipilimumab-then-nivolumab first-line. Each arm's sequence ended with maintenance nivolumab.

The V and J genes are TRBV27 and TRBJ2-7, with 7 bases aligning to TRBD1. Sequences were derived from CD8+ T cells sorted from blood (inferred from file names), sampled from a patient given nivolumab and ipilimumab in sequence. The clonotype originates from a human donor with melanoma. CDR3 DNA sequence: TGTGCCAGCAGTTCCCGTCCAACAGGGGTAGGCGAGCAGTACTTC. It translates to CASSSRPTGVGEQYF.